The TCR beta chain described here comes from a study of cytomegalovirus exposure and HLA in healthy donors. Regarding this clone: Its specificity is unknown.

Broader study findings: Researchers catalogued some 160 TCR beta chains as cytomegalovirus-associated. High sensitivity and specificity were reportedly achieved when the classifier diagnosed cytomegalovirus status. Usually a TCR sequence was rare, but some public TCRs were found in many donors.

Germline V CDR1 and CDR2: SEHNR, FQNEAQ (reference sequence). This CDR3 is 14 amino acids long. Trimming pared 0 bases from V and 4 bases from J, leaving 9 bases between. Libraries were prepared by immunoSEQ multiplex PCR; TCRdb keeps only in-frame clonotypes and omits some of them. The sample records 150,000 to 200,000 clones, about 96% being singletons. The rearrangement uses TRBV7-9 and TRBJ2-5; a weak D match, TRBD2 (6 bases). The sequence was collected from a young woman in good health and CMV-seronegative. The sequenced sample consisted of PBMCs. The DNA for the CDR3 is TGTGCCAGCAGCTTAGCGGGGGGTATAGAGACCCAGTACTTC. Amino acids: CASSLAGGIETQYF. The full variable domain, completed using reference TRBV7-9 and TRBJ2-5, is DTGVSQNPRHKITKRGQNVTFRCDPISEHNRLYWYRQTLGQGPEFLTYFQNEAQLEKSRLLSDRFSAERPKGSFSTLEIQRTEQGDSAMYLCASSLAGGIETQYFGPGTRLLVL.